Below are 17 T cell receptor beta chains sequenced from a single sample in a study of T cells in narcolepsy. TCRdb keeps only in-frame clones here, not all; method: immunoSEQ multiplex PCR. The repertoire includes tens of thousands of clones, just over 60% of them detected once, and approximately 12% sits in the top ten. The sample was memory (CD45RA-) CD4+ T cells from blood. These receptors originate from a human donor in good health.

The chain recombines TRBV9 with TRBJ2-5; D may be TRBD1 (6 bases). The germline V gene has CDR1 SGDLS and CDR2 YYNGEE. The CDR3 sequence is 14 residues long. The germline V and J ends were trimmed by 2 bases and 4 bases, with 12 bases remaining between them. The CDR3 spells CASSVQGSLETQYF. The CDR3 coding sequence is TGTGCCAGCAGCGTTCAGGGGTCTCTAGAGACCCAGTACTTC.

The chain's CDR3 is CSVLPASGGAGTQYF. CDR3 bases: TGCAGCGTCCTCCCGGCTAGCGGGGGGGCCGGTACGCAGTATTTT. V usage is TRBV29-1 and J usage is TRBJ2-3; 12 bases are shared with TRBD2. CDR3 length: 15 residues. The ends lost 6 bases at V and 8 bases at J; junction bases unmatched: 12. Germline CDR1 is SQVTM and CDR2 is ANQGSEA.

The table lists this clone with a few counts. J is TRBJ2-1 and V is TRBV5-1, with 7 nucleotides matching TRBD2. This CDR3 is built from 15 residues. The V gene end was trimmed by 4 bases and the J gene end by 4 bases; junction bases not matched to a gene: 8. Germline V gives CDR1 SGHRS, CDR2 YFSETQ. CDR3 protein: CASSQLGGEYNEQFF. Here the CDR3 DNA reads TGCGCCAGCAGCCAATTGGGAGGGGAGTACAATGAGCAGTTCTTC.

This chain uses TRBV30 with TRBJ1-6; no clear D. The V end was cut by 2 bases, the J end by 11 bases, with 13 bases between. This CDR3 has 13 residues. Germline V gene data show CDR1 as GTSNPN and CDR2 as SVGIG (reference sequence). CDR3 DNA sequence: TGTGCCTGGAGTCGAGGTAGAATTCCACCCCTCCACTTT. Translated: CAWSRGRIPPLHF.

This clone has just a few counts. The rearrangement joins TRBV5-1 to TRBJ2-6; D gene unclear. Between the trimmed V and J ends, which lost 0 bases and 2 bases, there was a span of 3 bases. Germline loops: CDR1 SGHRS, CDR2 YFSETQ. The length of the CDR3 is 14 residues. For the CDR3, the DNA is TGCGCCAGCAGCTTGGCCACTGGGGCCAACGTCCTGACTTTC. It translates to CASSLATGANVLTF.

The CDR3, as DNA: TGTGCCAGCAGCCGATCTCCGGGGAACACTGAAGCTTTCTTT. Translating gives CASSRSPGNTEAFF. This rearrangement joins TRBV6-4 to TRBJ1-1; D uncertain. CDR1 and CDR2 (germline): MRHNA, SNTAGT. Trimming removed 6 bases from V and 1 base from J, with 12 bases in between. The CDR3 covers 14 residues.

This clone appeared once. The rearrangement uses TRBV28 and TRBJ1-2; D might be TRBD1 (5 bases). The CDR3 extends over 15 amino acids. Germline CDR1 MDHEN, CDR2 SYDVKM. V was cut by 7 bases and J by 1 base, with 16 bases left in between. The CDR3 DNA follows: TGTGCCAGCACTTCCCGACAGCTCTATAACTATGGCTACACCTTC. It is translated as CASTSRQLYNYGYTF.

This chain joins TRBV6-1 and TRBJ2-7, with D perhaps TRBD2 (6 bases). Germline V gives CDR1 MNHNS, CDR2 SASEGT. Trimming pared 3 bases from V and 7 bases from J, leaving 22 bases between. This CDR3 spans 16 amino acids. Here the CDR3 reads CASSDQPQGLYGEQYF. CDR3 coding DNA: TGTGCCAGCAGTGACCAACCCCAGGGACTTTATGGGGAGCAGTACTTC.

This clone has a single count. The chain joins TRBV27 to TRBJ2-1, with TRBD2 matching 11 bases. CDR3 length: 16 residues. The ends lost 4 bases at V and 6 bases at J; junction bases unmatched: 8. Per the germline V gene, CDR1 is MNHEY and CDR2 is SMNVEV (reference sequence). The CDR3 DNA reads as TGTGCCAGCAGTTCGAGAACTAGCGGGAGAAGCAATGAGCAGTTCTTC. Translating it yields CASSSRTSGRSNEQFF.

The V gene is TRBV28, the J gene TRBJ2-7; D gene ambiguous. The CDR3 extends over 13 amino acids. Trimming removed 5 bases at V and 5 bases at J, with 13 bases between. Germline CDR1 is MDHEN and CDR2 is SYDVKM. For the CDR3, the DNA is TGTGCCAGCAGTGCAGCCGGTGGGAACGAGCAGTACTTC. Protein: CASSAAGGNEQYF.

This clone was counted between two and nine times. The rearrangement links TRBV10-1 to TRBJ2-5, with D perhaps given as TRBD1 or TRBD2 (5 bases each). This CDR3 has 13 residues. Between the trimmed V and J ends, which lost 2 bases and 7 bases, there was a span of 11 bases. The germline CDR1 and CDR2 sequences are WNHNN and SYGVQD (reference sequence). The chain's CDR3 is CASSEGTPGTQYF. The CDR3 DNA follows: TGCGCCAGCAGTGAGGGGACCCCAGGGACCCAGTACTTC.

The chain combines TRBV5-6 with TRBJ2-7; D is unclear. The ends were cut back, 2 bases at V and 6 bases at J, with 12 bases in the middle. Germline CDR1 reads SGHDT; CDR2 reads YYEEEE. CDR3 size: 13 residues. CDR3 region: CASSFGLPGEQYF. The CDR3 DNA follows: TGTGCCAGCAGCTTTGGGTTACCCGGCGAGCAGTACTTC.

The chain employs TRBV19 and TRBJ1-5; the D is unclear. CDR3 length: 15 amino acids. Germline CDR1 reads LNHDA; CDR2 reads SQIVND (reference sequence). Deletions cut 0 bases from V and 3 bases from J, with 9 bases between. DNA for the CDR3: TGTGCCAGTAGTATAGAAGGCGGCTTCAATCAGCCCCAGCATTTT. This gives the protein CASSIEGGFNQPQHF.

The chain recombines TRBV12-5 with TRBJ2-7; TRBD2 is a possible D gene (6 bases). CDR3 size: 15 residues. Looked up from germline, CDR1 is LGHNT and CDR2 is FRNRAP. CDR3 sequence: CDRRPQEGFYYEQYF. The DNA of the CDR3 is TGTGACAGGAGACCCCAGGAGGGATTCTATTACGAGCAGTACTTC.

The chain is built from TRBV27 and TRBJ1-6; 12 nucleotides match TRBD1. In germline, CDR1 is MNHEY, CDR2 SMNVEV (reference sequence). The CDR3 loop spans 16 amino acids. Trimming at V came to 8 bases and at J to 7 bases, leaving 9 bases not matched to a gene. The CDR3 DNA sequence: TGTGCCAGCTCCGGGACAGGGGGCGCGAGGAATTCACCCCTCCACTTT. This gives the protein CASSGTGGARNSPLHF.

The V call is TRBV2, the J call TRBJ1-4, with 8 nucleotides matching TRBD1. The ends lost 8 bases at V and 8 bases at J; junction bases unmatched: 7. The germline CDR1 and CDR2 sequences are SNHLY and FYNNEI. The CDR3 totals 13 residues. The CDR3 loop reads CASSGGTGEKLFF. DNA for the CDR3: TGTGCCAGCTCAGGGGGCACCGGGGAAAAACTGTTTTTT.

In this sample, this clone turned up a few times. The rearrangement links TRBV27 to TRBJ2-7, with 11 bases fitting TRBD2. The junction had 7 bases not matched to a gene; V was cut back by 6 bases and J by 3 bases. Germline CDR1 reads MNHEY; CDR2 reads SMNVEV (reference sequence). The CDR3 has 15 amino acids. The CDR3 protein is CASRGGGLAGYEQYF. For the CDR3, the DNA is TGTGCCAGCAGGGGAGGAGGACTAGCGGGCTACGAGCAGTACTTC.